These T cell receptor beta chains were read from a single sample in a study of blood T cell repertoires in COVID-19. The repertoire was sequenced with immunoSEQ multiplex PCR; TCRdb's copy has only in-frame clones and lacks some. The sample shows about 200,000 clones, about 90% of them seen only once. Sequencing used peripheral blood. The receptors here all came from a woman aged 70-85 years with acute or convalescent COVID-19. Both conserved end residues are part of each CDR3. Each record gives: clone size, D gene, J gene, V gene, CDR3 protein, CDR3 DNA. D genes are given only for firm matches. Clone sizes are given selectively: once, few, many, or a class where the clone is expanded.

. TRBD2 TRBJ2-1 TRBV5-4 CASSLDASGAISSYNEQFF TGTGCCAGCAGCTTGGATGCTAGCGGGGCCATTAGCTCCTACAATGAGCAGTTCTTC
. . TRBJ2-5 TRBV7-8 CASSLGTATQETQYF TGTGCCAGCAGCTTAGGAACCGCGACACAGGAGACCCAGTACTTC
. TRBD1 TRBJ1-2 TRBV3-1/TRBV3-2 CASSPPGQNYGYTF TGTGCCAGCAGCCCGCCGGGACAGAACTATGGCTACACCTTC
. . TRBJ2-7 TRBV18 CASSPRDFSYEQYF TGTGCCAGCTCACCACGGGACTTTTCCTACGAGCAGTACTTC
. . TRBJ2-5 TRBV5-1 CASSLLQETQYF TGCGCCAGCAGCTTGCTTCAAGAGACCCAGTACTTC
. . TRBJ2-5 TRBV10-2 CASSVQGRETQYF TGCGCCAGCAGTGTCCAGGGAAGAGAGACCCAGTACTTC
. . TRBJ2-5 TRBV7-9 CASSLGGRLEAETQYF TGTGCCAGCAGCTTAGGAGGTCGGCTAGAAGCGGAGACCCAGTACTTC
. TRBD2 TRBJ2-7 TRBV28 CASRPATLAGLSYEQYF TGTGCCAGTCGTCCTGCTACCTTAGCGGGACTCTCCTACGAGCAGTACTTC
. TRBD1 TRBJ2-5 TRBV5-6 CASSPGTARQETHYF TGTGCCAGCAGCCCCGGGACAGCCCGACAAGAGACCCATTACTTC
few TRBD1 TRBJ2-7 TRBV19 CASSKQGATGEQYF TGTGCCAGTAGTAAACAGGGGGCGACGGGCGAGCAGTACTTC
. TRBD2 TRBJ2-1 TRBV27 CASQGAGGPLNEQFF TGTGCCAGCCAAGGGGCGGGAGGGCCTTTGAATGAGCAGTTCTTC
. TRBD1 TRBJ2-7 TRBV3-1/TRBV3-2 CASSQWGTGGEQYF TGTGCCAGCAGCCAATGGGGGACAGGGGGCGAGCAGTACTTC
many TRBD2 TRBJ2-1 TRBV5-4 CASSLGLAGSSYNEQFF TGTGCCAGCAGCTTGGGACTAGCGGGGAGCTCCTACAATGAGCAGTTCTTC
. TRBD1 TRBJ2-2 TRBV28 CASSGQVNTGELFF TGTGCCAGCAGCGGACAGGTGAACACCGGGGAGCTGTTTTTT
. TRBD2 TRBJ2-2 TRBV2 CASSVPSGGASTGELFF TGTGCCAGCAGTGTTCCTAGCGGGGGGGCAAGCACCGGGGAGCTGTTTTTT
once TRBD2 TRBJ2-1 TRBV5-1 CASSFSSGNNEQFF TGCGCCAGCAGCTTTTCTAGCGGGAACAATGAGCAGTTCTTC
. . TRBJ1-4 TRBV6-1 CASSEGRRAYEKLFF TGTGCCAGCAGTGAAGGGAGGCGGGCCTATGAAAAACTGTTTTTT
. TRBD2 TRBJ2-7 TRBV24-1 CATSGSGGDYEQYF TGTGCCACCAGTGGGTCTGGGGGGGACTACGAGCAGTACTTC
. TRBD1 TRBJ2-3 TRBV7-2 CASSTSSGQITDTQYF TGTGCCAGCAGCACCAGTTCGGGACAGATCACAGATACGCAGTATTTT
. . TRBJ1-3 TRBV11-2 CASSLDRVPGNTIYF TGTGCCAGCAGCTTAGACAGGGTTCCTGGAAACACCATATATTTT
. TRBD1 TRBJ2-5 TRBV19 CASRGQGSRETQYF TGTGCCAGTAGGGGACAGGGGTCCCGCGAGACCCAGTACTTC
. . TRBJ1-6 TRBV28 CASSLEGGNSPLHF TGTGCCAGCAGTTTGGAGGGCGGAAATTCACCCCTCCACTTT
few . TRBJ2-1 TRBV2 CASSEARGSYNEQFF TGTGCCAGCAGTGAAGCTAGGGGATCCTACAATGAGCAGTTCTTC
. TRBD1 TRBJ2-1 TRBV29-1 CSVGDRFNEQFF TGCAGCGTTGGGGACAGATTCAATGAGCAGTTCTTC
. . TRBJ2-3 TRBV9 CASSSPRRQATDTQYF TGTGCCAGCAGCTCTCCTAGGAGACAGGCGACAGATACGCAGTATTTT
few . TRBJ2-3 TRBV11-3 CASSPWGGLTDTQYF TGTGCCAGCAGCCCCTGGGGGGGGCTGACAGATACGCAGTATTTT
. . TRBJ1-2 TRBV5-1 CASSRYASGYGYTF TGCGCCAGCAGCCGTTACGCGTCAGGCTATGGCTACACCTTC
. TRBD1 TRBJ2-7 TRBV18 CASHTGQEFQQYF TGTGCCAGTCACACGGGACAGGAGTTTCAGCAGTACTTC
. TRBD1 TRBJ1-2 TRBV11-1 CASSLTGQYGYTF TGTGCCAGCAGCTTGACAGGGCAGTATGGCTACACCTTC